Included here is one T cell receptor (beta chain) sequence, with context. Its antigen is as yet unknown. The data belong to a study of blood T cells in healthy people across ages. The study's findings and limits: As age increased, TCR beta diversity per million T cells fell in a roughly linear fashion. Estimates of total diversity, which came from one million sequenced T cells, were considered to be underestimates.

V was cut by 4 bases and J by 1 base, with 7 bases left in between. The CDR3 consists of 13 residues. CDR1 and CDR2 from the germline V gene are SQVTM and ANQGSEA. A second PCR, run for about 7 to 12 cycles, used a sample-barcoded 5' primer plus a J-beta primer mix. TCRdb fed the 5' RACE reads into MiXCR, producing one record per CDR3 protein. Found here are about 1.4 million distinct CDR3 sequences, approximately 63% of them singletons; the top ten hold 6.5% to 8%. Healthy individuals of Caucasian origin from Russia, aged roughly 6 to 100, served as donors. Per sample, no less than 5 micrograms of total RNA were extracted.

Sample: blood. The receptor's source is a man aged 18 to 30 in good health. The chain is built from TRBV29-1 and TRBJ2-2, with D uncertain. In nucleotides, the CDR3 is TGCAGCGTTGGGGCCGAGAACACCGGGGAGCTGTTTTTT. It specifies CSVGAENTGELFF.